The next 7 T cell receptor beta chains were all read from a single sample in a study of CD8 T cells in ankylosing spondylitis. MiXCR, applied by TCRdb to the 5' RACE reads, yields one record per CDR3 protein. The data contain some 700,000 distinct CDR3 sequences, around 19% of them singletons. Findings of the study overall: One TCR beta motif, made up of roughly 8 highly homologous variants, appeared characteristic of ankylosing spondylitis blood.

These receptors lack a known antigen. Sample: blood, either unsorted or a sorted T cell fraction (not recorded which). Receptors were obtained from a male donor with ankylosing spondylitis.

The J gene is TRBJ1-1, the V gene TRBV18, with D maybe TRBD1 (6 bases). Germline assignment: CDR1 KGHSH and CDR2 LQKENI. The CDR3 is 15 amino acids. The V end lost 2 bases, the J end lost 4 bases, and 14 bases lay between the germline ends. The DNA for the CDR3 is TGTGCCAGCTCACCAGTGAGGGAAGGGGGCACTGAAGCTTTCTTT. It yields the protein CASSPVREGGTEAFF.

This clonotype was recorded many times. The CDR3 loop reads CSVVAQAGYTF. The CDR3 nucleotides are TGCAGCGTTGTCGCGCAGGCTGGCTACACCTTC. This chain connects TRBV29-1 to TRBJ1-2; D gene unclear. From germline, CDR1 is SQVTM and CDR2 ANQGSEA. CDR3 length: 11 amino acids. V was cut by 4 bases and J by 7 bases, with 10 bases left in between.

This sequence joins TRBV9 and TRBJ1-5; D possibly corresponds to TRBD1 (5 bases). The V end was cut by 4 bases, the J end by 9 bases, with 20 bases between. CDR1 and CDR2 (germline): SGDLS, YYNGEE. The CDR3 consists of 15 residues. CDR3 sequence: CASSSLEEGRPPQHF. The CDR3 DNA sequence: TGTGCCAGCAGCTCCCTAGAGGAGGGGCGACCGCCCCAGCATTTT. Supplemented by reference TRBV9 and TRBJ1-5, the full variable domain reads DSGVTQTPKHLITATGQRVTLRCSPRSGDLSVYWYQQSLDQGLQFLIQYYNGEERAKGNILERFSAQQFPDLHSELNLSSLELGDSALYFCASSSLEEGRPPQHFGDGTRLSIL.

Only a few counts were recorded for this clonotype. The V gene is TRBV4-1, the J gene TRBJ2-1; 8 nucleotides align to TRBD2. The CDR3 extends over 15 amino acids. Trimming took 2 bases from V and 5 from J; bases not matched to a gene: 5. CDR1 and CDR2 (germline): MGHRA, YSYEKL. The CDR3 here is CASSQPTSGNNEQFF. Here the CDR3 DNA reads TGCGCCAGCAGCCAACCCACTAGCGGAAACAATGAGCAGTTCTTC.

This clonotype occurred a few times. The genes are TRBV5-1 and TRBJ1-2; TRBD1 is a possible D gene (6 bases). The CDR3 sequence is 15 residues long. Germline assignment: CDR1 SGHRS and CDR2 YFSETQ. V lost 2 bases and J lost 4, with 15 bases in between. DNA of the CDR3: TGCGCCAGCAGCTTTAATGCCGGGACAAGCTATGGCTACACCTTC. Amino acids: CASSFNAGTSYGYTF.

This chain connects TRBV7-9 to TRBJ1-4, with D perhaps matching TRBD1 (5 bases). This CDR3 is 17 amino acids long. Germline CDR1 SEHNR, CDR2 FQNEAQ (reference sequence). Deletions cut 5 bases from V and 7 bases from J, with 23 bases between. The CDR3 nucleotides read TGTGCCAGCAGCAAAACCCTTAGGGGCCCATATGGTGAAAAACTGTTTTTT. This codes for CASSKTLRGPYGEKLFF.

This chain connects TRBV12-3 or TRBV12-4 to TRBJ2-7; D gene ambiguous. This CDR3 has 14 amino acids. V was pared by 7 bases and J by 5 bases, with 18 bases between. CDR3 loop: CASTLLFPVHEQYF. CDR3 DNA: TGTGCCAGCACGTTACTCTTTCCTGTCCACGAGCAGTACTTC.